This T cell receptor beta chain was identified in a study of blood T cell repertoires in COVID-19. As for the study in general: T cells, B-cell-depleted T cells, or PBMCs provided the cDNA or gDNA that served as material.

Trimming took 5 bases from V and 5 from J; bases not matched to a gene: 9. Germline values: CDR1 SGHNT, CDR2 YENEEA. CDR3 length equals 16 residues. The repertoire was sequenced with immunoSEQ multiplex PCR; TCRdb's copy has only in-frame clones and lacks some. The data hold some 290,000 clones, with about 85% observed a single time. The chain uses TRBV11-3 and TRBJ2-2; TRBD1 aligns across 9 bases. This TCR derives from a man aged 18 to 35 with active or convalescent COVID-19. Sequences were obtained from peripheral blood. CDR3 residues: CASSPPGQGGTGELFF. The DNA of the CDR3 is TGTGCCAGCAGCCCTCCGGGACAGGGTGGGACCGGGGAGCTGTTTTTT. Full variable domain (rest looked up from reference TRBV11-3 and TRBJ2-2): EAGVVQSPRYKIIEKKQPVAFWCNPISGHNTLYWYLQNLGQGPELLIRYENEEAVDDSQLPKDRFSAERLKGVDSTLKIQPAELGDSAVYLCASSPPGQGGTGELFFGEGSRLTVL.